The 23 T cell receptor beta chains below all came from one sample that was sequenced in a study of T cell responses to AZD1222 COVID-19 vaccine. Measured with immunoSEQ multiplex PCR; TCRdb has only the in-frame clones, and not every one. The table records more than 60,000 clones, approximately 83% of them present only once. This specimen was peripheral blood, taken on day 0 of AZD1222 vaccination. The receptors were gathered from an adult in good health.

This chain uses TRBV5-6 with TRBJ2-7; tentatively, D is TRBD1 or TRBD2 (5 bases each). V lost 5 bases to trimming and J lost 6 bases, with 21 bases between them. Germline V gives CDR1 SGHDT, CDR2 YYEEEE. The CDR3 totals 15 residues. The CDR3 DNA sequence: TGTGCCAGCAGAGGATCTAGCACTAGAAGGGGCGAGCAGTACTTC. Residues: CASRGSSTRRGEQYF.

The J gene is TRBJ1-5, the V gene TRBV7-3; D unclear. V lost 1 base and J lost 9, with 10 bases in between. The CDR3 is 13 amino acids. From germline, CDR1 is SGHTA and CDR2 FQGTGA. CDR3 sequence (DNA): TGTGCCAGCAGCTTAAGTGGCCTAGGGCCCCAGCATTTT. Protein: CASSLSGLGPQHF.

The chain carries TRBV18 and TRBJ1-5, with 7 bases matching TRBD1. CDR3 size: 15 residues. V lost 3 bases and J lost 3; bases outside the gene matches: 5. Germline V gene lookup returns CDR1 KGHSH and CDR2 LQKENI. The CDR3 DNA reads as TGTGCCAGCTCACCCCCGGGACAGTTCAATCAGCCCCAGCATTTT. Protein sequence: CASSPPGQFNQPQHF. The whole variable domain, remainder taken from reference TRBV18 and TRBJ1-5, is NAGVMQNPRHLVRRRGQEARLRCSPMKGHSHVYWYRQLPEEGLKFMVYLQKENIIDESGMPKERFSAEFPKEGPSILRIQQVVRGDSAAYFCASSPPGQFNQPQHFGDGTRLSIL.

This chain links TRBV7-3 with TRBJ2-6; D is undetermined. Germline V gene data show CDR1 as SGHTA and CDR2 as FQGTGA. Between the trimmed V and J ends, which lost 1 base and 2 bases, there was a span of 6 bases. This CDR3 has 15 residues. CDR3 sequence: CASSLIAAGANVLTF. The CDR3 nucleotides read TGTGCCAGCAGCTTAATTGCGGCTGGGGCCAACGTCCTGACTTTC. Complete variable domain (other parts from reference TRBV7-3 and TRBJ2-6): GAGVSQTPSNKVTEKGKYVELRCDPISGHTALYWYRQSLGQGPEFLIYFQGTGAADDSGLPNDRFFAVRPEGSVSTLKIQRTERGDSAVYLCASSLIAAGANVLTFGAGSRLTVL.

This clone turned up a few times. This same CDR3 is encoded by further DNA sequences in the sample. CDR3 coding DNA: TGTGCCAGCAGCTTAGCCAGCAGAGAACAGCCCCAGCATTTT. Translation gives CASSLASREQPQHF. The chain joins TRBV7-8 to TRBJ1-5; the D is unclear. The CDR3 extends over 14 amino acids. Between the trimmed V and J ends, which lost 0 bases and 7 bases, there was a span of 10 bases. The germline V gene has CDR1 SGHVS and CDR2 FQNEAQ.

This rearrangement joins TRBV18 to TRBJ2-1; 9 nucleotides line up with TRBD1. The CDR3 has 15 residues. CDR1 and CDR2 (germline): KGHSH, LQKENI. With V trimmed by 6 bases and J by 5 bases, 8 bases remained unmatched. The CDR3 loop is CASSQGQGPNNEQFF. The CDR3 coding sequence is TGTGCCAGCTCGCAGGGACAGGGCCCAAACAATGAGCAGTTCTTC.

The V and J genes are TRBV28 and TRBJ1-5, with TRBD1 identical over 8 bases. Per the germline V gene, CDR1 is MDHEN and CDR2 is SYDVKM. The CDR3 runs 16 residues. V dropped 7 bases and J dropped 3; count of bases not matched to a gene: 11. DNA of the CDR3: TGTGCCAGCAATCCAGGGGGCCAGGGGGACAATCAGCCCCAGCATTTT. Translation: CASNPGGQGDNQPQHF.

The J gene is TRBJ1-6, the V gene TRBV12-3 or TRBV12-4, with D possibly TRBD1 on 5 matching bases. Trimming removed 5 bases at V and 12 bases at J, with 14 bases between. This CDR3 spans 13 amino acids. For the CDR3, the DNA is TGTGCCAGCAGTCCGCACCAACAGGTACCCCTCCACTTT. Residues: CASSPHQQVPLHF.

The V call is TRBV19, the J call TRBJ1-6, with 7 positions matching TRBD1. The CDR3 sequence is 15 residues long. Trimming cost V 5 bases and J 7 bases; bases outside gene matches: 8. From germline, CDR1 is LNHDA and CDR2 SQIVND (reference sequence). In nucleotides, the CDR3 is TGTGCCAGTAGTGCCGACAGGGATAGGAATTCACCCCTCCACTTT. It codes for CASSADRDRNSPLHF.

The rearrangement uses TRBV9 and TRBJ2-5; no definite D call. Per germline, CDR1 SGDLS and CDR2 YYNGEE. Trimming removed 0 bases at V and 2 bases at J, with 8 bases between. CDR3 length: 14 amino acids. CDR3 loop: CASSVGIGQETQYF. CDR3 DNA sequence: TGTGCCAGCAGCGTAGGGATTGGGCAAGAGACCCAGTACTTC.

V is TRBV5-4 and J is TRBJ1-1; a weak D match, TRBD1 (6 bases). The CDR3 is 16 residues long. Trimming stripped 4 bases from V and 0 bases from J, with 16 bases between. Germline CDR1 is SGHNT and CDR2 is YYREEE (reference sequence). CDR3 in amino acids: CASSAPGGILNTEAFF. CDR3 DNA: TGTGCCAGCAGCGCCCCGGGGGGCATCTTGAACACTGAAGCTTTCTTT.

The chain employs TRBV6-5 and TRBJ1-2, with D possibly TRBD1 on 6 matching bases. Germline V gene data show CDR1 as MNHEY and CDR2 as SVGAGI. Trimming cost V 5 bases and J 5 bases, with 12 bases left between them. This CDR3 comprises 13 residues. The CDR3 DNA follows: TGTGCCAGCAGTCCCCTAGGACAGTATGGCTACACCTTC. This translates into CASSPLGQYGYTF.

The V and J genes are TRBV4-1 and TRBJ1-4; D is undetermined. CDR1 MGHRA and CDR2 YSYEKL come from the germline V gene. The V and J ends lost 8 bases and 0 bases respectively, with 10 bases between them. The length of the CDR3 is 14 residues. The CDR3 sequence is CASGAAPTNEKLFF. The CDR3 region has the DNA TGCGCCAGCGGCGCAGCCCCAACTAATGAAAAACTGTTTTTT.

Concerning this clone: The same CDR3 is also encoded by other DNA sequences in this sample. The rearrangement joins TRBV7-9 to TRBJ2-5; D may be TRBD2 (5 bases). V gave up 5 bases and J gave up 4 bases, with 11 bases separating them. The CDR3 has 13 residues. The germline V gene has CDR1 SEHNR and CDR2 FQNEAQ (reference sequence). The CDR3 DNA is TGTGCCAGCAGCCCCCGAGGGCCAGAGACCCAGTACTTC. The encoded protein is CASSPRGPETQYF.

The chain joins TRBV10-3 to TRBJ1-2, with D unclear. The CDR3 totals 13 residues. Trimming stripped 0 bases from V and 2 bases from J, with 4 bases between. Germline-derived CDR1 and CDR2 are ENHRY and SYGVKD. CDR3 sequence (DNA): TGTGCCATCAGTGAGTCGGGGAACTATGGCTACACCTTC. Translating gives CAISESGNYGYTF.

This chain links TRBV14 with TRBJ1-5; D call uncertain. Germline V gene data show CDR1 as SGHDN and CDR2 as FVKESK. V lost 0 bases and J 7 bases, leaving 16 bases between the germline ends. This CDR3 comprises 16 residues. The CDR3 sequence: CASSQDQIILGQPQHF. CDR3 nucleotide sequence: TGTGCCAGCAGCCAAGATCAGATTATCTTGGGACAGCCCCAGCATTTT.

This clone was counted a few times. The V call is TRBV9, the J call TRBJ1-6; 9 bases fit TRBD1. This CDR3 region has 17 residues. Germline loops: CDR1 SGDLS, CDR2 YYNGEE. Losses at the gene ends were 4 bases for V and 2 bases for J; bases not matched to a gene: 7. The CDR3 protein is CASSPDRGEAYNSPLHF. CDR3 coding DNA: TGTGCCAGCAGCCCGGACAGGGGAGAGGCCTATAATTCACCCCTCCACTTT.

This clone is a singleton in its sample. CDR3 residues: CASKGWGNYGYTF. The CDR3 nucleotides are TGTGCCAGCAAGGGATGGGGGAACTATGGCTACACCTTC. J is TRBJ1-2 and V is TRBV6-5, with D tentatively TRBD1 (5 bases). V was shortened by 7 bases and J by 2 bases, with 11 bases between the two germline ends. CDR1 and CDR2 (germline): MNHEY, SVGAGI. This CDR3 has 13 amino acids.

The V call is TRBV4-1, the J call TRBJ1-6; a weak D match, TRBD1 (6 bases). Germline V CDR1 and CDR2: MGHRA, YSYEKL. The CDR3 totals 16 residues. V was trimmed by 0 bases and J by 8 bases, leaving 14 bases between them. The CDR3 nucleotides read TGCGCCAGCAGCCAAGAGACGACAGGTCGCTATTCACCCCTCCACTTT. Protein product: CASSQETTGRYSPLHF.

This chain joins TRBV7-8 and TRBJ2-7; 9 bases are shared with TRBD1. The V and J ends lost 3 bases and 2 bases, in that order; junction bases with no gene match: 8. The CDR3 runs to 16 residues. Germline V gene lookup returns CDR1 SGHVS and CDR2 FQNEAQ. CDR3 in amino acids: CASSFIRTGDPYEQYF. In DNA, the CDR3 is TGTGCCAGCAGCTTTATCCGGACAGGGGATCCCTACGAGCAGTACTTC.

This chain joins TRBV2 and TRBJ2-5; possibly TRBD1 for D (6 bases). The V and J ends lost 2 bases and 6 bases respectively, with 10 bases between them. This CDR3 is built from 13 residues. The V gene's germline CDR1 is SNHLY and CDR2 FYNNEI. The CDR3 DNA follows: TGTGCCAGCAGTGAACAGGGGACAAAGACCCAGTACTTC. It yields the protein CASSEQGTKTQYF.

J is TRBJ1-1 and V is TRBV10-3; D gene uncertain. V lost 2 bases, J lost 4 bases, and 8 bases lay in between. CDR3 length equals 13 residues. In germline, CDR1 is ENHRY, CDR2 SYGVKD. The CDR3: CAISEKWGTEAFF. CDR3 DNA sequence: TGTGCCATCAGTGAGAAGTGGGGCACTGAAGCTTTCTTT.

The chain recombines TRBV5-6 with TRBJ1-3; D possibly corresponds to TRBD1 (5 bases). Germline CDR1 reads SGHDT; CDR2 reads YYEEEE. The length of the CDR3 is 13 residues. V lost 3 bases and J lost 9, with 13 bases in between. CDR3 loop: CASSSSGGGTIYF. CDR3 coding DNA: TGTGCCAGCAGCTCTTCCGGGGGGGGCACCATATATTTT.